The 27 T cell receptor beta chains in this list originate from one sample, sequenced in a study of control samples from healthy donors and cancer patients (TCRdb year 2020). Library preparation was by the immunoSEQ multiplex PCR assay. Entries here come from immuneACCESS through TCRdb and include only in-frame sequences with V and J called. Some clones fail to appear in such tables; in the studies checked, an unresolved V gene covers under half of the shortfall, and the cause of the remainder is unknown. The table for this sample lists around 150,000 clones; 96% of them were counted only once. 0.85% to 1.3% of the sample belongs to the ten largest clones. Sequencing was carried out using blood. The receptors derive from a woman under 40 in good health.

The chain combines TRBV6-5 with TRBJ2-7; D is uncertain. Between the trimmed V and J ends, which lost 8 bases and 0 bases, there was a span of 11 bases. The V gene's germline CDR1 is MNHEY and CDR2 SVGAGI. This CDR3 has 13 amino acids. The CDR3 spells CASRPPTSYEQYF. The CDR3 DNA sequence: TGTGCCAGCCGCCCCCCCACCTCCTACGAGCAGTACTTC.

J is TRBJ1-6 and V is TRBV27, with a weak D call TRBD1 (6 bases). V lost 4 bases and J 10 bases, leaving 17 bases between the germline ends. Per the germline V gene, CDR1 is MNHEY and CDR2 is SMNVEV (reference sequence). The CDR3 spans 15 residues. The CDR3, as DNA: TGTGCCAGCAGTTCAGCTTCAGGGGTAGGGTCACCCCTCCACTTT. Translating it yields CASSSASGVGSPLHF.

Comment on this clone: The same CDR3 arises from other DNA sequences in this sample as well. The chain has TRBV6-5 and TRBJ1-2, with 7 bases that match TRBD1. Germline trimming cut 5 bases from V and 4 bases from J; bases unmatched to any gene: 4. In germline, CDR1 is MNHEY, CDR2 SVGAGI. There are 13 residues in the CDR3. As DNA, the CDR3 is TGTGCCAGCAGTCGGGACAGAAGCTATGGCTACACCTTC. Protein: CASSRDRSYGYTF.

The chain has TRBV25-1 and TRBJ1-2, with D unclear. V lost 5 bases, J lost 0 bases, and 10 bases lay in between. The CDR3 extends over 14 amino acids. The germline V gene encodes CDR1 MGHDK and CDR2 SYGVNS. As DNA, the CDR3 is TGTGCCAGCAGTAACCCCGGAGCTAACTATGGCTACACCTTC. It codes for CASSNPGANYGYTF.

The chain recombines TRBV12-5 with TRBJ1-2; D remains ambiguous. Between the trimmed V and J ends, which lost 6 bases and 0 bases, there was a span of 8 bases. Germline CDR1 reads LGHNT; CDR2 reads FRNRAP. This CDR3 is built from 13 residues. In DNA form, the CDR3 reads TGTGCTAGTGGGACGGAGACTAACTATGGCTACACCTTC. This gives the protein CASGTETNYGYTF.

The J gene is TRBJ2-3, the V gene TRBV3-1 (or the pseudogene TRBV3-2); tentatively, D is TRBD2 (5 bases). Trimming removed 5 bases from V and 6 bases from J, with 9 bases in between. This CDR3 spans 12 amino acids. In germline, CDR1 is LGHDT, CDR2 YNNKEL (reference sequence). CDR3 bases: TGTGCCAGCAGCTCGGAGGTCGATACGCAGTATTTT. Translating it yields CASSSEVDTQYF.

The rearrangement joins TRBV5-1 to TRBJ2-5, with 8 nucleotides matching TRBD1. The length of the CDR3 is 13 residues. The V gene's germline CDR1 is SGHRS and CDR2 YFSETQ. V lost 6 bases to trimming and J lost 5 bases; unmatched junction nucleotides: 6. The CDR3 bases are TGCGCCAGCACCCGAGGGGACAGGGAGACCCAGTACTTC. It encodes CASTRGDRETQYF.

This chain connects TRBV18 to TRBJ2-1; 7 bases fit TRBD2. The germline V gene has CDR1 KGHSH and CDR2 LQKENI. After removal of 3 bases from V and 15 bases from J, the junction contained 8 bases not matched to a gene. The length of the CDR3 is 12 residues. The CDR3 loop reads CASSPPGLVRFF. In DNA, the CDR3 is TGTGCCAGCTCACCTCCCGGACTAGTAAGGTTCTTC.

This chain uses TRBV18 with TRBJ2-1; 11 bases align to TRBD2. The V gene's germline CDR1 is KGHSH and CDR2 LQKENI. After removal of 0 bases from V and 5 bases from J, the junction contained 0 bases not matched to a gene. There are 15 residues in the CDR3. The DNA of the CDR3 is TGTGCCAGCTCACCACCACTAGCGGGGGACAATGAGCAGTTCTTC. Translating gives CASSPPLAGDNEQFF.

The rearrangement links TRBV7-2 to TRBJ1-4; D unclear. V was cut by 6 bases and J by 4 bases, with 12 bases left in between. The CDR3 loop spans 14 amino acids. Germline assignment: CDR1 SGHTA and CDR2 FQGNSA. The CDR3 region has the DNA TGTGCCAGCAGACCCCCTGGGCGTAATGAAAAACTGTTTTTT. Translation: CASRPPGRNEKLFF.

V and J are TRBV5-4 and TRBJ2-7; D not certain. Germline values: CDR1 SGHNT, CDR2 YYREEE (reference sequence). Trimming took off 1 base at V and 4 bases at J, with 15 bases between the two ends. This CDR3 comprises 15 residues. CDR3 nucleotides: TGTGCCAGCAGCTTGCAGTTTTCCGCCATATACGAGCAGTACTTC. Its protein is CASSLQFSAIYEQYF.

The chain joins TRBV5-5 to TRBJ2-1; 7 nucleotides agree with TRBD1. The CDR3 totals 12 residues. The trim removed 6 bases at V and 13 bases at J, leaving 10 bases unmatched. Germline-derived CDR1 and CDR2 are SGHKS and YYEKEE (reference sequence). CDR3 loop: CASTKLTGEQFF. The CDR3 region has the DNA TGTGCCAGCACCAAGCTTACAGGGGAACAGTTCTTC.

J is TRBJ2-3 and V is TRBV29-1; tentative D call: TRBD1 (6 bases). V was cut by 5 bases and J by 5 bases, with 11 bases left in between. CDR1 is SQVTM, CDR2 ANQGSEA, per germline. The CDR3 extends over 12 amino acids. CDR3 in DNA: TGCAGCGTTACTAGGGGGATAGATACGCAGTATTTT. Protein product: CSVTRGIDTQYF.

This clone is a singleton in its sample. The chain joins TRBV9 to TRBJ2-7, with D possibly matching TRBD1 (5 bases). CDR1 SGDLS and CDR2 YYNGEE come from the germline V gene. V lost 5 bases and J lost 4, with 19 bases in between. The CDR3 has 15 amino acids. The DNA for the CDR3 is TGTGCCAGCAGTCAAGGGGCCCCCGGAGTGTACGAGCAGTACTTC. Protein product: CASSQGAPGVYEQYF.

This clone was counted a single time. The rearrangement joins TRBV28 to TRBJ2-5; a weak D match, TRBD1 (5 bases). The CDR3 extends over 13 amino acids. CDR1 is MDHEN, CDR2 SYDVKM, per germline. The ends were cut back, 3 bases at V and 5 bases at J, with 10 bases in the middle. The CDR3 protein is CASSLTALETQYF. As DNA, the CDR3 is TGTGCCAGCAGTTTGACAGCTTTGGAGACCCAGTACTTC.

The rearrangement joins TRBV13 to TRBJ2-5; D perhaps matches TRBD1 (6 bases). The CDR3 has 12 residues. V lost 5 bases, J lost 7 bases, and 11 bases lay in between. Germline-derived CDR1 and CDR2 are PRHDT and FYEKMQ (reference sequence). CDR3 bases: TGTGCCAGCAGCCACAGCAGGGGGACCCAGTACTTC. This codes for CASSHSRGTQYF.

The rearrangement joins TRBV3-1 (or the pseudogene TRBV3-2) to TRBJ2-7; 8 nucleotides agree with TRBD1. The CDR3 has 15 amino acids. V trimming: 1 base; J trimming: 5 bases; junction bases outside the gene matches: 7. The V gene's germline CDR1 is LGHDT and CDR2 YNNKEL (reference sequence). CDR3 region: CASSQAWDRTNEQYF. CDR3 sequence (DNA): TGTGCCAGCAGCCAAGCCTGGGACAGGACCAACGAGCAGTACTTC.

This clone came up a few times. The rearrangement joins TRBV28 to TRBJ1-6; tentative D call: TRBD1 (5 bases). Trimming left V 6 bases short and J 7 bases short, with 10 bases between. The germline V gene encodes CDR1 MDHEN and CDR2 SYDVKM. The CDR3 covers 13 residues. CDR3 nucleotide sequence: TGTGCCAGCAGGGGACGAAGCAATTCACCCCTCCACTTT. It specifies CASRGRSNSPLHF.

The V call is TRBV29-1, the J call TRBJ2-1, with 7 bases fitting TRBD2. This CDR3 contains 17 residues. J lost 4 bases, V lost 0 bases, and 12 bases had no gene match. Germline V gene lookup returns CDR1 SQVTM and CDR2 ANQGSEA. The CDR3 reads CSVEDPGVGSGYNEQFF. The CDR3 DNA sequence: TGCAGCGTTGAAGATCCGGGGGTGGGTAGCGGGTACAATGAGCAGTTCTTC.

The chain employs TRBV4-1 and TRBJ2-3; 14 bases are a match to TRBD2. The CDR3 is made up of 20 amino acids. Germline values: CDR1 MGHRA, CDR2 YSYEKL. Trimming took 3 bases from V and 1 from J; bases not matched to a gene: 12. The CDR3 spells CASSQKVRGLAGEGTDTQYF. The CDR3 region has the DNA TGCGCCAGCAGCCAGAAGGTTCGGGGACTAGCGGGAGAAGGCACAGATACGCAGTATTTT.

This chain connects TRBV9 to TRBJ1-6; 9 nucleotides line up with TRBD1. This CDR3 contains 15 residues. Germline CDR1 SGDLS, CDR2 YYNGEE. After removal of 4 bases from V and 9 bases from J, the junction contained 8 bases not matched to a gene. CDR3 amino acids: CASSPPGQGASPLHF. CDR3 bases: TGTGCCAGCAGCCCCCCGGGACAGGGCGCTTCACCCCTCCACTTT.

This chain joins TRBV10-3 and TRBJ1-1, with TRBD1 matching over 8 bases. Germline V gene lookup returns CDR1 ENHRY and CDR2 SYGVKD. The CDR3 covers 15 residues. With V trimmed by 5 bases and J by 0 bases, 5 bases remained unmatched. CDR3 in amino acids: CAISPWDRMNTEAFF. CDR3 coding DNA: TGTGCCATCAGTCCGTGGGACAGGATGAACACTGAAGCTTTCTTT.

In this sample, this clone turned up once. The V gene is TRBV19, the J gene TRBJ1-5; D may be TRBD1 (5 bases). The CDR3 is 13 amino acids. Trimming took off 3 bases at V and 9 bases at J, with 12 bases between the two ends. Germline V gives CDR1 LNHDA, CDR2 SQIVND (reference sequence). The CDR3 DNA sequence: TGTGCCAGTAGTATTTTGGGGGGTCGGCCCCAGCATTTT. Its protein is CASSILGGRPQHF. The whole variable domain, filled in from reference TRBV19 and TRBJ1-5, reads DGGITQSPKYLFRKEGQNVTLSCEQNLNHDAMYWYRQDPGQGLRLIYYSQIVNDFQKGDIAEGYSVSREKKESFPLTVTSAQKNPTAFYLCASSILGGRPQHFGDGTRLSIL.

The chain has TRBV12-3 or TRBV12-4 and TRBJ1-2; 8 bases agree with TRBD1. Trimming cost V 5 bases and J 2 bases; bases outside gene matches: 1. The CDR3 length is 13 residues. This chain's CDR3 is CASSRQGNYGYTF. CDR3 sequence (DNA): TGTGCCAGCAGTCGACAGGGGAACTATGGCTACACCTTC.

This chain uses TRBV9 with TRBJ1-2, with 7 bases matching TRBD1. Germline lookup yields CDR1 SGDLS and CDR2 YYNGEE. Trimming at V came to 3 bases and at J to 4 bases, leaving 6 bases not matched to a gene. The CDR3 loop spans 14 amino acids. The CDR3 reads CASSEHRTGYGYTF. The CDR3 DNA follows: TGTGCCAGCAGCGAACACCGGACAGGCTATGGCTACACCTTC.

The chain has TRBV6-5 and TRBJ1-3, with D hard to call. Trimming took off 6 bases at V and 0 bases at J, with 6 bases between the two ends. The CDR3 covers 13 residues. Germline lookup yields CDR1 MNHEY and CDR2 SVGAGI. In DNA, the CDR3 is TGTGCCAGCAGAGATCTCTCTGGAAACACCATATATTTT. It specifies CASRDLSGNTIYF.

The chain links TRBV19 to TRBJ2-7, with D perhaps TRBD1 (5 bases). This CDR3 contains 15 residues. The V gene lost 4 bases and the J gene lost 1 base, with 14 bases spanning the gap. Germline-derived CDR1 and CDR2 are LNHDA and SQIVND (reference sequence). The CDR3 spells CASSKTGTYSYEQYF. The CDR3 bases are TGTGCCAGTAGTAAAACAGGTACCTATTCCTACGAGCAGTACTTC. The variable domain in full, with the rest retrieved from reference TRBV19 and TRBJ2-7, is DGGITQSPKYLFRKEGQNVTLSCEQNLNHDAMYWYRQDPGQGLRLIYYSQIVNDFQKGDIAEGYSVSREKKESFPLTVTSAQKNPTAFYLCASSKTGTYSYEQYFGPGTRLTVT.